The clone carrying this T cell receptor beta chain has a handful of counts. Its specificity is not known. Using immunoSEQ multiplex PCR, the repertoire was profiled, and TCRdb retains in-frame clones only, with some absent. This repertoire shows roughly 140,000 clones, about 89% found once; its top ten account for 2.5% to 4%. The data were obtained in a study of cytomegalovirus exposure and HLA in healthy donors. Study results and caveats: A few chains tied to CMV proved CMV antigen-specific in vitro. Reportedly, diagnosis of cytomegalovirus status by the classifier showed high specificity and sensitivity. In the 120 or so validation repertoires, about 94% of cluster scores exceeded 0, per a later analysis.

Germline loops: CDR1 SGHNT, CDR2 YENEEA. V gave up 1 base and J gave up 7 bases, with 13 bases separating them. This CDR3 spans 15 amino acids. Sequenced material: PBMCs. The receptor's source is a woman between 18 and 29 years old in good health and CMV-seropositive. The chain recombines TRBV11-3 with TRBJ1-4; no definite D call. Here the CDR3 reads CASSLGGEAGEKLFF. DNA of the CDR3: TGTGCCAGCAGCTTAGGAGGCGAGGCGGGTGAAAAACTGTTTTTT.